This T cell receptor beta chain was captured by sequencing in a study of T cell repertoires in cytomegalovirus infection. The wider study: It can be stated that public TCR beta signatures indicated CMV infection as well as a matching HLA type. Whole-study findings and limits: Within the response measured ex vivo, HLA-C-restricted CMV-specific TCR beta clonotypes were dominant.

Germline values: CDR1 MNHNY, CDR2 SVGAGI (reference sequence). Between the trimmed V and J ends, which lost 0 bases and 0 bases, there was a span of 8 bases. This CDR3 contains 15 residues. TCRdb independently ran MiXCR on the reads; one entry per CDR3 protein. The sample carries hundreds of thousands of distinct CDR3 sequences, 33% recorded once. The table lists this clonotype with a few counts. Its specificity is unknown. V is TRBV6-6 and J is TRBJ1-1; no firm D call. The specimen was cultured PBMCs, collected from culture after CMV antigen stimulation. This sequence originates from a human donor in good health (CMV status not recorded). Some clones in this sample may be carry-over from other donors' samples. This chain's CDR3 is CASSYSATMNTEAFF. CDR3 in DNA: TGTGCCAGCAGTTACTCGGCGACAATGAACACTGAAGCTTTCTTT.